This T cell receptor (beta chain) was sequenced in a study of PD-1 blockade in classical Hodgkin lymphoma. Whole-study context: Administration of nivolumab to patients was at 3 mg/kg intravenously every 2 weeks.

The repertoire was sequenced with immunoSEQ multiplex PCR; TCRdb's copy has only in-frame clones and lacks some. The data contain under 7,500 clones, 75% to 85% of them singletons. The study's findings and limits: Complete responders' diversity at baseline resembled that of newly diagnosed patients. TCR diversity at baseline was reported to be reduced in newly diagnosed patients relative to healthy donors.

The sample holds one count of this clone. The antigen is unknown. Trimming stripped 1 base from V and 2 bases from J, with 8 bases between. Germline values: CDR1 SEHNR, CDR2 FQNEAQ (reference sequence). The CDR3 runs to 15 residues. Each and every patient relapsed after autologous stem cell transplantation, and patients got differing brentuximab vedotin exposure. Specimen: peripheral blood mononuclear cells (PBMCs), collected before the second cycle of nivolumab. This clonotype was sampled from a human donor with classical Hodgkin lymphoma. This chain uses TRBV7-9 with TRBJ2-2; possible D gene TRBD1, 6 bases. CDR3 in amino acids: CASSLGGLNTGELFF. CDR3 in DNA: TGTGCCAGCAGCTTAGGGGGGCTAAACACCGGGGAGCTGTTTTTT.